Listed below are T cell receptor beta chains from one sample, sequenced in a study of T cell repertoires in cytomegalovirus infection. Each CDR3 protein gets one entry after TCRdb re-called the reads with MiXCR. The sample consists of some 180,000 distinct CDR3 sequences, approximately 9.7% of them appearing once. The sequenced sample consisted of PBMCs. The receptors shown here come from a human donor in good health (CMV status not recorded). Some clones in this sample may be carry-over from other donors' samples. Each CDR3 is given with its conserved first and last residue. The D gene is left open where the match is weak. Some rows mark clone size as missing; the rest say once, few, many or name a class of expanded clone.

>many|NA|TRBJ2-2|TRBV12-3/TRBV12-4
TGTGCCAGCAGTTTAGTGCAAACCGGGGAGCTGTTTTTT
CASSLVQTGELFF
>few|TRBD2|TRBJ2-7|TRBV19
TGTGCCAGTAGCCCGAGCGGGGGCTTACCCTACGAGCAGTACTTC
CASSPSGGLPYEQYF
>many|NA|TRBJ1-1|TRBV28
TGTGCCTCGACCGGGGGAGGAGCCATGAACACTGAAGCTTTCTTT
CASTGGGAMNTEAFF
>NA|NA|TRBJ1-6|TRBV25-1
TGTGCCAGCAGTGAATTCCCCACCTCACCCCTCCACTTT
CASSEFPTSPLHF
>few|TRBD1|TRBJ1-4|TRBV4-3
TGCGCCAGCAGCCAAGCGTACAGGGGTAATGAAAAACTGTTTTTT
CASSQAYRGNEKLFF
>NA|TRBD2|TRBJ2-1|TRBV7-4
TGTGCCAGCAGCCCCAGCGGGGGGGCCCCTAATGAGCAGTTCTTC
CASSPSGGAPNEQFF
>NA|NA|TRBJ1-1|TRBV20-1
TGCAGTGCTAAACAGCCCCAAAGGGACACTGAAGCTTTCTTT
CSAKQPQRDTEAFF
>few|NA|TRBJ1-1|TRBV20-1
TGCAGTGCTAGAGATCCGTACACTGAAGCTTTCTTT
CSARDPYTEAFF
>many|NA|TRBJ2-3|TRBV20-1
TGCAGTGCTAGACCAATGATACAGGGTCCCACAGATACGCAGTATTTT
CSARPMIQGPTDTQYF
>NA|NA|TRBJ1-4|TRBV2
TGTGCCAGCCTAACCATGCGGGATAATGAAAAACTGTTTTTT
CASLTMRDNEKLFF
>many|NA|TRBJ2-6|TRBV7-2
TGTGCCAGCAGCTCTCTCCGGGACTTTGGGGCCAACGTCCTGACTTTC
CASSSLRDFGANVLTF
>many|TRBD2|TRBJ2-7|TRBV11-2
TGTGCCAGCAGCTTCCGACTAGCGGGGGCCTACGAGCAGTACTTC
CASSFRLAGAYEQYF
>NA|TRBD1|TRBJ1-2|TRBV28
TGTGCCAGCAGGACTGGGGCAGGGGGCGACTATGGCTACACCTTC
CASRTGAGGDYGYTF
>many|NA|TRBJ2-1|TRBV7-2
TGTGCCAGCCGGGATTTTGGGAACAATGAGCAGTTCTTC
CASRDFGNNEQFF
>NA|TRBD2|TRBJ2-3|TRBV6-2/TRBV6-3
TGTGCCAGCAGGTTTAGGACTAGCGTAGATACGCAGTATTTT
CASRFRTSVDTQYF
>NA|NA|TRBJ2-5|TRBV27
TGTGCCAGCAGTTTAGGACCACAACCGGGAGAGACCCAGTACTTC
CASSLGPQPGETQYF
>many|TRBD1|TRBJ1-1|TRBV7-6
TGTGCCAGCAGCTCTGGGACAGGGGGCTTTGAAGCTTTCTTT
CASSSGTGGFEAFF
>many|NA|TRBJ1-3|TRBV7-2
TGTGCCAGCAGCTCTACCGGGCTGCGTGGTGGAAACACCATATATTTT
CASSSTGLRGGNTIYF
>few|NA|TRBJ1-5|TRBV15
TGTGCCACCAGCAGAGTTGGGGGGGTTAATCAGCCCCAGCATTTT
CATSRVGGVNQPQHF
>many|NA|TRBJ2-7|TRBV27
TGTGCCACCCAGGCGGGGCCCTCCTACGAGCAGTACTTC
CATQAGPSYEQYF
>few|TRBD1|TRBJ1-1|TRBV20-1
TGCAGTGCTAGAACAGGGGGAAGCGCCACTGAAGCTTTCTTT
CSARTGGSATEAFF
>few|TRBD1|TRBJ2-5|TRBV2
TGTGCCAGCAGTCGACAGGGGGCTTACCAAGAGACCCAGTACTTC
CASSRQGAYQETQYF
>few|TRBD2|TRBJ2-3|TRBV5-4
TGTGCCAGCAGCTTGGAAGCGGGGGGGACCACAGATACGCAGTATTTT
CASSLEAGGTTDTQYF